The 20 T cell receptor beta chains reported below all come from one sample, sequenced in a study of CD8+ T cells in alopecia areata. Investigators isolated RNA and reverse transcribed it into cDNA to act as the sequencing template. Method: immunoSEQ multiplex PCR; TCRdb's copy keeps in-frame clones and lacks some. Counted here are about 150,000 clones, 50% to 60% occurring once; the ten biggest clones make up 4% to 5.5%. The sequencing input was CD4+ T cells sorted from blood. These receptors all come from a human donor in good health.

Only a few counts were recorded for this clone. V gene TRBV6-1 combines with J gene TRBJ2-5; D is unclear. The ends were cut back, 3 bases at V and 5 bases at J, with 16 bases in the middle. The germline V gene encodes CDR1 MNHNS and CDR2 SASEGT. The CDR3 length is 15 residues. The CDR3: CASSDDHGRVETQYF. The CDR3 DNA follows: TGTGCCAGCAGTGATGATCACGGAAGGGTCGAGACCCAGTACTTC.

The J gene is TRBJ1-6, the V gene TRBV25-1, with D possibly TRBD1 on 6 matching bases. CDR1 is MGHDK, CDR2 SYGVNS, per germline. Deletions cut 8 bases from V and 5 bases from J, with 13 bases between. This CDR3 is 14 amino acids long. The CDR3 reads CASHRGGDNSPLHF. The CDR3 nucleotides read TGTGCCAGCCATAGAGGGGGGGATAATTCACCCCTCCACTTT.

The rearrangement uses TRBV7-9 and TRBJ2-1, with D perhaps TRBD2 (6 bases). V was cut by 2 bases and J by 8 bases, with 16 bases left in between. Germline loops: CDR1 SEHNR, CDR2 FQNEAQ (reference sequence). This CDR3 is built from 15 residues. CDR3 DNA sequence: TGTGCCAGCAGCTTACGAGGGAGGTATAGGGATGAGCAGTTCTTC. It specifies CASSLRGRYRDEQFF.

The table lists this clone with a count of one. This sequence joins TRBV27 and TRBJ2-3; the match to TRBD2 covers 10 bases. The CDR3 extends over 15 amino acids. Losses at the gene ends were 3 bases for V and 3 bases for J; bases not matched to a gene: 3. CDR1 is MNHEY, CDR2 SMNVEV, per germline (reference sequence). The CDR3 bases are TGTGCCAGCAGTTTCAGGACTAGCGGAACAGATACGCAGTATTTT. Its protein product is CASSFRTSGTDTQYF.

The chain joins TRBV29-1 to TRBJ2-7, with D hard to call. With 6 bases removed from V and 4 bases from J, the gap between germline ends came to 13 bases. Germline values: CDR1 SQVTM, CDR2 ANQGSEA. CDR3 length: 12 residues. CDR3 amino acids: CSVSTLPYEQYF. CDR3 coding DNA: TGCAGCGTGTCGACGCTACCTTACGAGCAGTACTTC.

The V call is TRBV14, the J call TRBJ2-7; D might be TRBD1 (6 bases). Trimming removed 4 bases from V and 5 bases from J, with 6 bases in between. Germline V lookup: CDR1 SGHDN, CDR2 FVKESK. This CDR3 comprises 11 residues. The CDR3 loop is CASSPGDEQYF. The CDR3 DNA is TGTGCCAGCAGCCCAGGGGACGAGCAGTACTTC.

The chain couples TRBV29-1 to TRBJ2-3; 7 nucleotides line up with TRBD1. The trim removed 7 bases at V and 0 bases at J, leaving 7 bases unmatched. Per germline, CDR1 SQVTM and CDR2 ANQGSEA. CDR3 length: 14 residues. In nucleotides, the CDR3 is TGCAGCGCGAAGAGGGGGCCTAGCACAGATACGCAGTATTTT. It is translated as CSAKRGPSTDTQYF.

This clone was observed a handful of times. This chain connects TRBV29-1 to TRBJ2-1; tentatively, D is TRBD2 (6 bases). Looked up from germline, CDR1 is SQVTM and CDR2 is ANQGSEA. CDR3 length: 14 amino acids. V was shortened by 7 bases and J by 0 bases, with 13 bases between the two germline ends. CDR3 sequence (DNA): TGCAGCGCGGACGTCGGGAGCTCCTACAATGAGCAGTTCTTC. Protein sequence: CSADVGSSYNEQFF.

V usage is TRBV2 and J usage is TRBJ2-7, with D perhaps TRBD2 (7 bases). V dropped 8 bases and J dropped 6 bases, with 17 bases sitting between them. Germline V gene lookup returns CDR1 SNHLY and CDR2 FYNNEI. CDR3 length: 13 residues. The CDR3 loop reads CASSAKGGSEQYF. The DNA of the CDR3 is TGTGCCAGCTCGGCGAAGGGGGGGAGCGAGCAGTACTTC.

This clone was detected only a few times. This chain joins TRBV14 and TRBJ2-1; D call uncertain. Germline V gene lookup returns CDR1 SGHDN and CDR2 FVKESK. The length of the CDR3 is 14 residues. Trimming took 0 bases from V and 8 from J, leaving 11 bases between them. The CDR3: CASSQDQLLDEQFF. The CDR3 coding sequence is TGTGCCAGCAGCCAAGACCAGCTCCTCGATGAGCAGTTCTTC.

V gene TRBV4-1 combines with J gene TRBJ1-2; D gene uncertain. Germline CDR1 MGHRA, CDR2 YSYEKL. Trimming took off 4 bases at V and 5 bases at J, with 14 bases between the two ends. The CDR3 runs to 14 residues. CDR3 sequence (DNA): TGCGCCAGCAGCCGAACAACCAGTTTATATGGCTACACCTTC. Translation: CASSRTTSLYGYTF.

This sequence joins TRBV5-1 and TRBJ2-7; 12 bases are shared with TRBD2. J gave up 1 base and V 1 base, and 12 bases lay outside the gene matches. The CDR3 covers 19 residues. CDR1 and CDR2 (germline): SGHRS, YFSETQ. For the CDR3, the DNA is TGCGCCAGCAGCTTGCGTCCGGGACTAGCGGGCGCCCCTTCCTACGAGCAGTACTTC. Protein product: CASSLRPGLAGAPSYEQYF. The complete variable domain, with remaining parts taken from reference TRBV5-1 and TRBJ2-7, reads KAGVTQTPRYLIKTRGQQVTLSCSPISGHRSVSWYQQTPGQGLQFLFEYFSETQRNKGNFPGRFSGRQFSNSRSEMNVSTLELGDSALYLCASSLRPGLAGAPSYEQYFGPGTRLTVT.

Comments on this clone: One end of the junction fails to match germline, which may point to a read error. DNA for the CDR3: TGCGCCAGCAGCCAACAAGGGGACGACTCCAACGAGCAGTACTTC. Amino acids: CASSQQGDDSNEQYF. The V and J genes are TRBV4-1 and TRBJ2-7, with D perhaps assigned TRBD1 or TRBD2 (5 bases each). Germline V gene lookup returns CDR1 MGHRA and CDR2 YSYEKL. The CDR3 runs 15 residues.

J is TRBJ1-2 and V is TRBV27; D uncertain. Per the germline V gene, CDR1 is MNHEY and CDR2 is SMNVEV (reference sequence). CDR3 length: 14 amino acids. The ends were cut back, 8 bases at V and 2 bases at J, with 15 bases in the middle. The CDR3 sequence: CASGQMTGNYGYTF. The CDR3, as DNA: TGTGCCAGCGGCCAAATGACGGGAAACTATGGCTACACCTTC.

This clone has only a few counts. The chain joins TRBV14 to TRBJ2-1; the D gene is possibly TRBD2 (5 bases). Trimming removed 4 bases at V and 10 bases at J, with 17 bases between. The CDR3 contains 14 residues. Germline CDR1 SGHDN, CDR2 FVKESK. CDR3 in amino acids: CASSRSRGSEEQFF. In nucleotides, the CDR3 is TGTGCCAGCAGCCGTTCAAGAGGGTCGGAGGAGCAGTTCTTC.

Only one count was recorded for this clone. The chain couples TRBV29-1 to TRBJ1-4; D remains ambiguous. Between the trimmed V and J ends, which lost 3 bases and 5 bases, there was a span of 10 bases. The CDR3 sequence is 13 residues long. The germline CDR1 and CDR2 sequences are SQVTM and ANQGSEA. CDR3 sequence: CSVEDGRNEKLFF. Here the CDR3 DNA reads TGCAGCGTTGAGGACGGGAGAAATGAAAAACTGTTTTTT.

V usage is TRBV29-1 and J usage is TRBJ2-7; TRBD1 matches 8 bases. Germline-derived CDR1 and CDR2 are SQVTM and ANQGSEA. The CDR3 contains 12 residues. The V segment lost 7 bases and the J segment 6 bases; nucleotides outside the gene matches: 8. Written as DNA, the CDR3 is TGCAGCGCTATCAGGGGGCTTGGCGAGCAGTACTTC. Translation gives CSAIRGLGEQYF.

The chain recombines TRBV5-1 with TRBJ1-5; 11 positions match TRBD1. The CDR3 contains 15 residues. Trimming at V came to 4 bases and at J to 5 bases, leaving 5 bases not matched to a gene. Germline values: CDR1 SGHRS, CDR2 YFSETQ. The CDR3 sequence is CASSADRGRDQPQHF. The CDR3 nucleotides read TGCGCCAGCAGCGCGGACAGGGGGCGCGATCAGCCCCAGCATTTT.

The V and J genes are TRBV5-4 and TRBJ1-2; D not resolved. CDR3 length equals 13 residues. V lost 4 bases to trimming and J lost 0 bases, with 7 bases between them. Germline loops: CDR1 SGHNT, CDR2 YYREEE (reference sequence). In DNA, the CDR3 is TGTGCCAGCAGCCAGGAAGCTAACTATGGCTACACCTTC. Protein: CASSQEANYGYTF.

The V and J genes are TRBV6-1 and TRBJ1-2; no reliable D call. Germline V gene data show CDR1 as MNHNS and CDR2 as SASEGT. The V end lost 0 bases, the J end lost 4 bases, and 12 bases lay between the germline ends. The CDR3 contains 15 residues. The CDR3 loop is CASSEALEVLYGYTF. CDR3 nucleotide sequence: TGTGCCAGCAGTGAAGCTCTGGAGGTTCTCTATGGCTACACCTTC.